A single sample is the source of the 31 T cell receptor beta chains below, sequenced in a study of blood T cell repertoires in COVID-19. The repertoire was sequenced with immunoSEQ multiplex PCR; TCRdb's copy has only in-frame clones and lacks some. This table has about 160,000 clones, over 65% appearing once. Sequencing was carried out using peripheral blood. The receptors here all came from a man aged 60 to 69 with acute or convalescent COVID-19.

Worth noting for this clone: At one end, the junction sequence differs from germline, possibly due to a read error. This chain joins TRBV7-7 and TRBJ2-5; D might be TRBD1 (5 bases). The germline CDR1 and CDR2 sequences are SSHAT and FNYEAQ (reference sequence). The CDR3 extends over 14 amino acids. The CDR3 sequence is CASSLDQGQETQYF. The CDR3 bases are TGTGCTAGCAGCTTAGACCAGGGACAAGAGACCCAGTACTTC.

The CDR3 loop reads CASSSHYTSNQPQHF. The CDR3 nucleotides are TGTGCCAGCAGTTCCCATTACACCAGCAATCAGCCCCAGCATTTT. V and J are TRBV28 and TRBJ1-5; D is ambiguous. CDR1 is MDHEN and CDR2 is SYDVKM in the germline V gene. Between the trimmed V and J ends, which lost 4 bases and 1 base, there was a span of 11 bases. This CDR3 is built from 15 residues.

The V gene is TRBV14, the J gene TRBJ1-2; D is unresolved. CDR1 and CDR2 from the germline V gene are SGHDN and FVKESK. The CDR3 length is 16 residues. Trimming shortened V by 0 bases and J by 0 bases, and 11 bases separated the two germline ends. The CDR3 DNA sequence: TGTGCCAGCAGCCAAGACTCCAAACTGTCTAACTATGGCTACACCTTC. Translated, it gives CASSQDSKLSNYGYTF.

In its sample, this clone was seen many times. The chain combines TRBV6-6 with TRBJ1-2; D remains unclear. This CDR3 region has 14 residues. The germline V gene encodes CDR1 MNHNY and CDR2 SVGAGI (reference sequence). The V and J ends lost 2 bases and 5 bases respectively, with 12 bases between them. CDR3 nucleotides: TGTGCCAGCAGTTACGAGGCAGATATATATGGCTACACCTTC. Amino acids: CASSYEADIYGYTF.

The chain couples TRBV30 to TRBJ2-3; TRBD1 is a possible D gene (5 bases). Trimming stripped 4 bases from V and 2 bases from J, with 10 bases between. CDR3 size: 13 residues. Per germline, CDR1 GTSNPN and CDR2 SVGIG (reference sequence). CDR3 protein: CAWTRAYTDTQYF. The CDR3, as DNA: TGTGCCTGGACCAGGGCCTACACAGATACGCAGTATTTT. Filled out from reference TRBV30 and TRBJ2-3, the complete variable domain reads SQTIHQWPATLVQPVGSPLSLECTVEGTSNPNLYWYRQAAGRGLQLLFYSVGIGQISSEVPQNLSASRPQDRQFILSSKKLLLSDSGFYLCAWTRAYTDTQYFGPGTRLTVL.

The chain is built from TRBV29-1 and TRBJ1-2; no clear D gene. Trimming removed 2 bases from V and 6 bases from J, with 10 bases in between. This CDR3 has 12 residues. In germline, CDR1 is SQVTM, CDR2 ANQGSEA. CDR3 protein: CSVERRKDGYTF. Here the CDR3 DNA reads TGCAGCGTTGAACGGAGAAAAGATGGCTACACCTTC. Full variable domain (outside the CDR3, taken from reference TRBV29-1 and TRBJ1-2): SAVISQKPSRDICQRGTSLTIQCQVDSQVTMMFWYRQQPGQSLTLIATANQGSEATYESGFVIDKFPISRPNLTFSTLTVSNMSPEDSSIYLCSVERRKDGYTFGSGTRLTVV.

V usage is TRBV24-1 and J usage is TRBJ2-2; the match to TRBD1 covers 8 bases. The V gene end was trimmed by 7 bases and the J gene end by 1 base; junction bases not matched to a gene: 4. The CDR3 loop spans 15 amino acids. Germline V gives CDR1 KGHDR, CDR2 SFDVKD. DNA of the CDR3: TGTGCCACCAGGCAGGGGGCTGGGAACACCGGGGAGCTGTTTTTT. As protein: CATRQGAGNTGELFF.

The rearrangement joins TRBV27 to TRBJ2-1, with 7 bases matching TRBD1. Germline trimming cut 4 bases from V and 4 bases from J; bases unmatched to any gene: 7. Germline-derived CDR1 and CDR2 are MNHEY and SMNVEV (reference sequence). This CDR3 contains 15 residues. The CDR3 nucleotides read TGTGCCAGCAGTTGGCTTGGGACAGAATACAATGAGCAGTTCTTC. Protein sequence: CASSWLGTEYNEQFF.

The rearrangement uses TRBV10-3 and TRBJ1-6, with TRBD1 matching 7 bases. The CDR3 has 17 amino acids. CDR1 and CDR2 from the germline V gene are ENHRY and SYGVKD. V was clipped by 4 bases and J by 14 bases; unmatched bases: 20. This CDR3 is CAISGTTGARGVLALHF. CDR3 DNA sequence: TGTGCCATCAGTGGAACTACAGGGGCCCGCGGGGTTTTAGCCCTCCACTTT.

The chain joins TRBV6-5 to TRBJ1-1; a possible D gene is TRBD1 (5 bases). The V gene's germline CDR1 is MNHEY and CDR2 SVGAGI. V shed 6 bases and J shed 1 base, with 12 bases lying between them. This CDR3 has 14 residues. The CDR3 DNA follows: TGTGCCAGCAGCACCGGGGGGGAGAACACTGAAGCTTTCTTT. Protein sequence: CASSTGGENTEAFF.

The chain employs TRBV6-5 and TRBJ2-7; 7 bases match TRBD2. Germline assignment: CDR1 MNHEY and CDR2 SVGAGI. CDR3 length: 15 amino acids. With V trimmed by 0 bases and J by 3 bases, 5 bases remained unmatched. CDR3 nucleotides: TGTGCCAGCAGTTACTCGATGGGCGGGAGCTACGAGCAGTACTTC. Translating gives CASSYSMGGSYEQYF.

The chain combines TRBV5-1 with TRBJ1-1; TRBD1 matches 7 bases. J lost 0 bases, V lost 4 bases, and 6 bases had no gene match. Germline assignment: CDR1 SGHRS and CDR2 YFSETQ. The CDR3 sequence is 15 residues long. The DNA of the CDR3 is TGCGCCAGCAGCAGCCTCGACAGGGTGAACACTGAAGCTTTCTTT. Its translation is CASSSLDRVNTEAFF.

The J gene is TRBJ2-1, the V gene TRBV13; 8 bases map to TRBD2. The CDR3 is made up of 18 amino acids. The V segment lost 1 base and the J segment 5 bases; nucleotides outside the gene matches: 13. Germline V gives CDR1 PRHDT, CDR2 FYEKMQ (reference sequence). As DNA, the CDR3 is TGTGCCAGCAGCTTAGAGGAGTGGAAAGCGGGGGAAGACAATGAGCAGTTCTTC. Translated: CASSLEEWKAGEDNEQFF.

V is TRBV7-3 and J is TRBJ2-1, with D perhaps matching TRBD1 (5 bases). The germline gives CDR1 SGHTA, CDR2 FQGTGA. V lost 8 bases, J lost 4 bases, and 12 bases lay in between. This CDR3 spans 13 amino acids. This CDR3 is CASADSQYNEQFF. CDR3 coding DNA: TGTGCCAGCGCTGACAGCCAATACAATGAGCAGTTCTTC.

The chain is built from TRBV3-1 (or the pseudogene TRBV3-2) and TRBJ1-1; D unresolved. Germline values: CDR1 LGHDT, CDR2 YNNKEL (reference sequence). Deletions cut 4 bases from V and 4 bases from J, with 16 bases between. CDR3 length: 15 residues. CDR3 nucleotides: TGTGCCAGCAGCCCCCGCGGCAGCCGGGGCACTGAAGCTTTCTTT. The encoded protein is CASSPRGSRGTEAFF.

The gene calls are TRBV30 and TRBJ2-5; D ambiguous. The germline gives CDR1 GTSNPN, CDR2 SVGIG (reference sequence). V was trimmed by 2 bases and J by 5 bases, leaving 12 bases between them. This CDR3 is 13 amino acids long. DNA of the CDR3: TGTGCCTGGAGTCACGGTGATATGGAGACCCAGTACTTC. Protein: CAWSHGDMETQYF.

The V and J genes are TRBV6-6 and TRBJ1-5; maybe TRBD1 (5 bases). Trimming cost V 2 bases and J 1 base, with 12 bases left between them. This CDR3 contains 16 residues. The germline V gene has CDR1 MNHNY and CDR2 SVGAGI (reference sequence). CDR3 coding DNA: TGTGCCAGCAGTTACCGGCAGGGCATAAGCAATCAGCCCCAGCATTTT. It translates to CASSYRQGISNQPQHF.

The J gene is TRBJ1-1, the V gene TRBV3-1 (or the pseudogene TRBV3-2), with D uncertain. Germline CDR1 and CDR2: LGHDT and YNNKEL (reference sequence). The CDR3 length is 13 residues. V was pared by 6 bases and J by 5 bases, with 13 bases between. The CDR3 bases are TGTGCCAGCAGGCGGGCATCTGGAACTGAAGCTTTCTTT. Its translation: CASRRASGTEAFF.

The chain combines TRBV10-2 with TRBJ1-1; D call uncertain. Deletions cut 0 bases from V and 4 bases from J, with 12 bases between. Germline V gene lookup returns CDR1 WSHSY and CDR2 SAAADI. The CDR3 is 15 amino acids. Written as DNA, the CDR3 is TGCGCCAGCAGTGAGTCGGCGGGGTTAGTCACTGAAGCTTTCTTT. This gives the protein CASSESAGLVTEAFF.

The chain couples TRBV29-1 to TRBJ2-1; TRBD2 agrees at 8 bases. Germline V gene data show CDR1 as SQVTM and CDR2 as ANQGSEA. J lost 6 bases, V lost 1 base, and 2 bases had no gene match. The CDR3 sequence is 13 residues long. This CDR3 reads CSVEVGLANEQFF. The CDR3 DNA is TGCAGCGTTGAAGTAGGACTAGCCAATGAGCAGTTCTTC.

This clone was found once. The chain carries TRBV9 and TRBJ1-2, with TRBD1 matching 7 bases. Germline CDR1 is SGDLS and CDR2 is YYNGEE. Trimming removed 0 bases from V and 8 bases from J; junction bases left unmatched: 7. CDR3 length equals 14 residues. The CDR3 protein is CASSVVAGGNGYTF. The CDR3 nucleotides are TGTGCCAGCAGCGTAGTGGCAGGGGGTAACGGCTACACCTTC.

The V call is TRBV5-1, the J call TRBJ2-2, with TRBD2 as a possible D gene (6 bases). The CDR3 has 16 residues. Germline-derived CDR1 and CDR2 are SGHRS and YFSETQ. Deletions cut 4 bases from V and 1 base from J, with 14 bases between. CDR3 protein: CASSPNQGLNTGELFF. In DNA, the CDR3 is TGCGCCAGCAGCCCCAATCAGGGACTGAACACCGGGGAGCTGTTTTTT.

The genes are TRBV5-5 and TRBJ1-4; TRBD1 aligns across 7 bases. Germline V gene lookup returns CDR1 SGHKS and CDR2 YYEKEE (reference sequence). The CDR3 runs to 19 residues. V trimming: 0 bases; J trimming: 0 bases; junction bases outside the gene matches: 11. As DNA, the CDR3 is TGTGCCAGCAGCTTGGTGGGTTTCGGGACAGCCGCAACTAATGAAAAACTGTTTTTT. Protein product: CASSLVGFGTAATNEKLFF.

This clone has a handful of counts. The chain has TRBV5-4 and TRBJ2-7; maybe TRBD1 (6 bases). The CDR3 consists of 14 residues. Germline V gene data show CDR1 as SGHNT and CDR2 as YYREEE (reference sequence). The V and J ends lost 4 bases and 5 bases respectively, with 16 bases between them. The CDR3 bases are TGTGCCAGCAGCGCCAGGGGCGCTCCCCACGAGCAGTACTTC. Its translation: CASSARGAPHEQYF.

The chain links TRBV6-5 to TRBJ1-2; perhaps TRBD1 as D (6 bases). This CDR3 is built from 15 residues. V shed 7 bases and J shed 0 bases, with 15 bases lying between them. Germline CDR1 is MNHEY and CDR2 is SVGAGI. This CDR3 reads CASIVIQGTNYGYTF. The CDR3, as DNA: TGTGCCAGCATCGTAATACAGGGTACTAACTATGGCTACACCTTC.

This chain joins TRBV14 and TRBJ2-1, with a possible D match to TRBD2 (7 bases). Germline assignment: CDR1 SGHDN and CDR2 FVKESK. The CDR3 is made up of 18 amino acids. Deletions cut 2 bases from V and 9 bases from J, with 26 bases between. Here the CDR3 DNA reads TGTGCCAGCAGCCAAATAGGCGCGTGGGAGGGGGGGCCAGGTGAGCAGTTCTTC. Encoded protein: CASSQIGAWEGGPGEQFF.

The rearrangement joins TRBV30 to TRBJ2-1; 7 nucleotides line up with TRBD2. V lost 3 bases to trimming and J lost 8 bases; unmatched junction nucleotides: 10. Germline V gene lookup returns CDR1 GTSNPN and CDR2 SVGIG (reference sequence). There are 14 residues in the CDR3. CDR3 loop: CAWSGLVPTHEQFF. The CDR3 coding sequence is TGTGCCTGGAGCGGACTAGTGCCTACACATGAGCAGTTCTTC.

The V gene is TRBV27, the J gene TRBJ1-5; D is unclear. The CDR3 is made up of 17 amino acids. V lost 6 bases to trimming and J lost 6 bases, with 24 bases between them. Germline CDR1 is MNHEY and CDR2 is SMNVEV (reference sequence). The CDR3 coding sequence is TGTGCCAGCAGCTCTCTAATCCTAGGAAGCCTAGCTCAGCCCCAGCATTTT. It translates to CASSSLILGSLAQPQHF.

This clone was picked up a small number of times. The V call is TRBV6-4, the J call TRBJ1-1; 8 bases fit TRBD1. CDR3 length: 13 residues. The trim removed 6 bases at V and 4 bases at J, leaving 4 bases unmatched. CDR1 is MRHNA and CDR2 is SNTAGT in the germline V gene. CDR3 DNA: TGTGCCAGCAGAGACAGGGGTGGCACTGAAGCTTTCTTT. This gives the protein CASRDRGGTEAFF.

The V call is TRBV7-9, the J call TRBJ2-1; tentatively, D is TRBD1 (5 bases). The CDR3 is 14 residues long. Germline V lookup: CDR1 SEHNR, CDR2 FQNEAQ (reference sequence). Between the trimmed V and J ends, which lost 5 bases and 5 bases, there was a span of 13 bases. CDR3 nucleotides: TGTGCCAGCAGCGCCAGGACAAGCCACAATGAGCAGTTCTTC. It codes for CASSARTSHNEQFF. Using reference TRBV7-9 and TRBJ2-1 for the parts outside the CDR3, the full variable domain is DTGVSQNPRHKITKRGQNVTFRCDPISEHNRLYWYRQTLGQGPEFLTYFQNEAQLEKSRLLSDRFSAERPKGSFSTLEIQRTEQGDSAMYLCASSARTSHNEQFFGPGTRLTVL.

This clone was found a few times. The rearrangement links TRBV2 to TRBJ1-5; D remains unclear. Trimming stripped 5 bases from V and 2 bases from J, with 10 bases between. Germline V gene lookup returns CDR1 SNHLY and CDR2 FYNNEI. The CDR3 extends over 14 amino acids. CDR3 sequence: CASSPYMGNQPQHF. The DNA for the CDR3 is TGTGCCAGCAGTCCTTACATGGGCAATCAGCCCCAGCATTTT.